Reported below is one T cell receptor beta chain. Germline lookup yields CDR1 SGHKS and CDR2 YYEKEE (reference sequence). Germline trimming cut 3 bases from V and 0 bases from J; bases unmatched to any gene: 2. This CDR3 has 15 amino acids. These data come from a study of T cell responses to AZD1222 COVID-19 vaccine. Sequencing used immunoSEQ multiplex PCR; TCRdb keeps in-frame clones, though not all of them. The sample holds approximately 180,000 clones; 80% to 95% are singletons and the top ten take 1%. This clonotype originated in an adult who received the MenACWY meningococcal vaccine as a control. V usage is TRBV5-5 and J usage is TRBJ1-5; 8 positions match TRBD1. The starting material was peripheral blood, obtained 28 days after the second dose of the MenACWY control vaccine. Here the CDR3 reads CASSSDRASNQPQHF. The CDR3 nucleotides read TGTGCCAGCAGCTCGGACAGGGCTAGCAATCAGCCCCAGCATTTT. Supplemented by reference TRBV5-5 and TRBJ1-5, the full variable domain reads DAGVTQSPTHLIKTRGQQVTLRCSPISGHKSVSWYQQVLGQGPQFIFQYYEKEERGRGNFPDRFSARQFPNYSSELNVNALLLGDSALYLCASSSDRASNQPQHFGDGTRLSIL.